The T cell receptor beta chain under discussion was sequenced for a study of blood T cells in healthy people across ages. Study-level results: The fall in TCR beta diversity per million T cells was roughly linear with age.

A sample-barcoded 5' primer and a J-beta primer mix were used in a second PCR of roughly 7 to 12 cycles. MiXCR was run by TCRdb on the 5' RACE reads, yielding one entry per CDR3 protein. The sample carries under 1,000,000 distinct CDR3 sequences, 35% to 60% recorded once. Donors each provided about 10 milliliters of peripheral blood. The CDR3 is made up of 14 amino acids. The germline CDR1 and CDR2 sequences are ENHRY and SYGVKD. The V and J ends lost 0 bases and 3 bases respectively, with 8 bases between them. This clonotype was seen a few times. What it recognizes is unknown. The clonotype was recovered from an elderly man in good health. Sequences were obtained from blood. The V gene is TRBV10-3, the J gene TRBJ1-1, with D unresolved. The CDR3 is CAISESTQHTEAFF. The CDR3 bases are TGTGCCATCAGTGAGTCGACCCAGCACACTGAAGCTTTCTTT.